The 10 T cell receptor beta chains reported below all come from one sample, sequenced in a study of blood T cell repertoires in COVID-19. Assay used: immunoSEQ multiplex PCR; TCRdb lists only in-frame clones, some missing. Among tens of thousands of clones, around four fifths were seen once, and the ten largest hold 9% to 15%. Sequencing input: peripheral blood. The origin of the receptors is a human donor in a cohort sampled during active COVID-19.

The gene calls are TRBV6-5 and TRBJ1-1; D perhaps matches TRBD1 (5 bases). This CDR3 contains 14 residues. With 2 bases removed from V and 7 bases from J, the gap between germline ends came to 14 bases. Germline lookup yields CDR1 MNHEY and CDR2 SVGAGI. Here the CDR3 reads CASSYRGGIVEAFF. CDR3 coding DNA: TGTGCCAGCAGTTACCGGGGGGGAATTGTTGAAGCTTTCTTT.

There are a few counts of this clone. V is TRBV2 and J is TRBJ1-5; D perhaps matches TRBD1 (6 bases). Germline lookup yields CDR1 SNHLY and CDR2 FYNNEI. CDR3 size: 15 residues. V was shortened by 1 base and J by 7 bases, with 14 bases between the two germline ends. The chain's CDR3 is CASSEEQGIGQPQHF. The CDR3 DNA reads as TGTGCCAGCAGTGAAGAACAGGGTATAGGGCAGCCCCAGCATTTT. The full variable domain, its missing parts supplied by reference TRBV2 and TRBJ1-5, is EPEVTQTPSHQVTQMGQEVILRCVPISNHLYFYWYRQILGQKVEFLVSFYNNEISEKSEIFDDQFSVERPDGSNFTLKIRSTKLEDSAMYFCASSEEQGIGQPQHFGDGTRLSIL.

The chain uses TRBV4-3 and TRBJ2-7, with D maybe TRBD1 (6 bases). Per the germline V gene, CDR1 is LGHNA and CDR2 is YSLEER. The CDR3 is 14 residues long. V was clipped by 4 bases and J by 5 bases, with 15 bases between them. The CDR3: CASSREQGTDEQYF. DNA of the CDR3: TGCGCCAGCAGCCGCGAACAGGGAACGGACGAGCAGTACTTC.

This clone was found a few times. The chain is built from TRBV29-1 and TRBJ2-7; D may be TRBD1 (6 bases). The germline CDR1 and CDR2 sequences are SQVTM and ANQGSEA. Trimming pared 4 bases from V and 4 bases from J, leaving 11 bases between. This CDR3 comprises 12 residues. The chain's CDR3 is CSVGDTVYEQYF. CDR3 in DNA: TGCAGCGTTGGGGACACGGTTTACGAGCAGTACTTC.

This chain's CDR3 is CASRGLFPGNTIYF. CDR3 in DNA: TGTGCCTCCAGGGGGCTCTTCCCTGGAAACACCATATATTTT. The genes are TRBV10-3 and TRBJ1-3; 8 bases are a match to TRBD1. V trimming: 11 bases; J trimming: 2 bases; junction bases outside the gene matches: 8. This CDR3 comprises 14 residues. CDR1 is ENHRY, CDR2 SYGVKD, per germline.

CDR3 sequence: CASSPNLGVPNTEAFF. CDR3 bases: TGTGCCAGCTCACCTAACCTAGGGGTGCCTAACACTGAAGCTTTCTTT. V gene TRBV18 combines with J gene TRBJ1-1; tentative D call: TRBD1 (5 bases). Trimming left V 3 bases short and J 2 bases short, with 16 bases between. Germline V gives CDR1 KGHSH, CDR2 LQKENI. The CDR3 consists of 16 residues.

The chain is built from TRBV11-2 and TRBJ2-7; tentatively, D is TRBD2 (6 bases). Trimming cost V 2 bases and J 0 bases, with 14 bases left between them. Germline V gene lookup returns CDR1 SGHAT and CDR2 FQNNGV. This CDR3 comprises 16 residues. CDR3 bases: TGTGCCAGCAGCTTAAGTCGCGGGACTCCCTCCTACGAGCAGTACTTC. Its protein is CASSLSRGTPSYEQYF.

CDR3 coding DNA: TGTGCTAGTGGTTTGCTCCTCTTAGCGGGGGGGCCTCCTGGGGCCAACGTCCTGACTTTC. Its translation: CASGLLLLAGGPPGANVLTF. The gene calls are TRBV12-5 and TRBJ2-6; TRBD2 matches 11 bases. Looked up from germline, CDR1 is LGHNT and CDR2 is FRNRAP. V lost 2 bases and J lost 2; bases outside the gene matches: 11. The CDR3 has 20 amino acids.

The chain joins TRBV7-9 to TRBJ1-1; D remains unclear. This CDR3 spans 13 amino acids. Trimming pared 3 bases from V and 3 bases from J, leaving 8 bases between. Germline CDR1 is SEHNR and CDR2 is FQNEAQ (reference sequence). The DNA of the CDR3 is TGTGCCAGCAGCTTTCCGCCAGACACTGAAGCTTTCTTT. Translated: CASSFPPDTEAFF.

The rearrangement links TRBV4-2 to TRBJ1-1; D unclear. Germline-derived CDR1 and CDR2 are LGHNA and YNFKEQ. CDR3 length: 11 residues. V lost 1 base, J lost 8 bases, and 5 bases lay in between. The CDR3 loop reads CASSQGQEAFF. The CDR3 nucleotides are TGTGCCAGCAGCCAAGGTCAAGAAGCTTTCTTT.